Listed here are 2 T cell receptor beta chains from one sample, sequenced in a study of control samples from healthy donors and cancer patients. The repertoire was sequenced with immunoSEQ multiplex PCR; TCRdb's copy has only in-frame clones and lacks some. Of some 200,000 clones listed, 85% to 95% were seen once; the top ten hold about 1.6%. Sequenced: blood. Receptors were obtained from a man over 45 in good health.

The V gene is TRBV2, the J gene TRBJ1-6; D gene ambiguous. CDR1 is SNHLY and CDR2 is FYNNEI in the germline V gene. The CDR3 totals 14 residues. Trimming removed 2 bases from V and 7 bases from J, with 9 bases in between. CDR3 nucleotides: TGTGCCAGCAGTGAACAGATAAGAAATTCACCCCTCCACTTT. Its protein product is CASSEQIRNSPLHF. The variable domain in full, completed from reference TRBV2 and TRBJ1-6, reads EPEVTQTPSHQVTQMGQEVILRCVPISNHLYFYWYRQILGQKVEFLVSFYNNEISEKSEIFDDQFSVERPDGSNFTLKIRSTKLEDSAMYFCASSEQIRNSPLHFGNGTRLTVT.

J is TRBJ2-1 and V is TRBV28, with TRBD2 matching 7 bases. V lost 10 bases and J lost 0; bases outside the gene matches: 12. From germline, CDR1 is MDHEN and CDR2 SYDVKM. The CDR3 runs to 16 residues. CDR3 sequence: CATRDSGRSSYNEQFF. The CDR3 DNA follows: TGTGCCACCAGGGACTCCGGGAGGAGCTCCTACAATGAGCAGTTCTTC. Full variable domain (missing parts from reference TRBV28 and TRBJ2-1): DVKVTQSSRYLVKRTGEKVFLECVQDMDHENMFWYRQDPGLGLRLIYFSYDVKMKEKGDIPEGYSVSREKKERFSLILESASTNQTSMYLCATRDSGRSSYNEQFFGPGTRLTVL.